A selection of T cell receptor beta chains follows, all from one sample in a study of T-cell memory formation after mild COVID-19. MiXCR was run by TCRdb on the 5' RACE reads, yielding one entry per CDR3 protein. This table has about 130,000 distinct CDR3 sequences, about a sixth appearing once. Sequenced material: PBMCs or a T cell subset sorted from them (not recorded which). These receptors were obtained from a man younger than 30 who had mild COVID-19 (a few samples of this study predate the infection). Cell type and time point are not known. Both conserved end residues are part of each CDR3. D genes are given only for firm matches. A clone size is listed for some rows: how often the clone was seen (once, few, many), or a class if it is expanded.

d_call	v_call	j_call	clone_size	cdr3_nt	cdr3_aa
TRBD1	TRBV20-1	TRBJ2-3	few	TGCAGTGCACCGGACAGGGGTCTAACAGATACGCAGTATTTT	CSAPDRGLTDTQYF
.	TRBV5-1	TRBJ2-2	.	TGCGCCAGCAGCTTGCGGAGTTACACCGGGGAGCTGTTTTTT	CASSLRSYTGELFF
TRBD2	TRBV2	TRBJ2-5	.	TGTGCCAGCAGCGTTTCTCGGGGGGTTGGAGAGACCCAGTACTTC	CASSVSRGVGETQYF
.	TRBV28	TRBJ2-3	.	TGTGCCAGCAGTTACCGGGACCCCAGTCTAGATACGCAGTATTTT	CASSYRDPSLDTQYF
TRBD2	TRBV23-1	TRBJ2-3	many	TGCGCCAGCAGGGGGGGGGTTCGCCCGTCGCCGCCAAGCACAGATACGCAGTATTTT	CASRGGVRPSPPSTDTQYF
TRBD1	TRBV12-3/TRBV12-4	TRBJ2-5	.	TGTGCCAGCAGTTCATGGGACAGGAGATTAGAGACCCAGTACTTC	CASSSWDRRLETQYF
.	TRBV12-3/TRBV12-4	TRBJ2-3	.	TGTGCCAGCACCGTCCCCGGCGGAGATACGCAGTATTTT	CASTVPGGDTQYF
.	TRBV3-1	TRBJ1-4	.	TGTGCCAGCAGCCAACGGGATCGGAATGAAAAACTGTTTTTT	CASSQRDRNEKLFF
TRBD1	TRBV7-2	TRBJ1-3	few	TGTGCCAGCAGCGCTCGACAGGGTCTCTCTGGAAACACCATATATTTT	CASSARQGLSGNTIYF
TRBD2	TRBV5-4	TRBJ2-1	many	TGTGCCAGCAACTCTGCGGGGGTCTTCAATGAGCAGTTCTTC	CASNSAGVFNEQFF
.	TRBV7-2	TRBJ1-2	once	TGTGCCAGCAGCTTCTGGGGTAGGCTCAGAAACTATGGCTACACCTTC	CASSFWGRLRNYGYTF
.	TRBV29-1	TRBJ2-1	many	TGCAGCGTACCCGGGGCTAGCGTTCCCCTCCCTTACAATGAGCAGTTCTTC	CSVPGASVPLPYNEQFF
.	TRBV5-1	TRBJ1-2	few	TGCGCCAGCAGCTTGGACGGCCCCTATGGCTACACCTTC	CASSLDGPYGYTF
.	TRBV5-1	TRBJ2-1	few	TGCGCCAGCAGCAGACGAGTCAACTCCTACAATGAGCAGTTCTTC	CASSRRVNSYNEQFF
TRBD1	TRBV7-2	TRBJ2-1	.	TGTGCCAGCAGCCTCGACAGGGGAGGTAGCAATGAGCAGTTCTTC	CASSLDRGGSNEQFF
TRBD1	TRBV5-6	TRBJ2-3	many	TGTGCCAGCAGCTACCAGGGGGACACAGATACGCAGTATTTT	CASSYQGDTDTQYF
.	TRBV7-2	TRBJ2-5	many	TGTGCCAGCAGCTTAGCTGGGACCCAAGAGACCCAGTACTTC	CASSLAGTQETQYF
.	TRBV6-5	TRBJ1-1	.	TGTGCCAGCAGGGACGGACATCTGAACACTGAAGCTTTCTTT	CASRDGHLNTEAFF
TRBD1	TRBV5-1	TRBJ2-6	few	TGCGCCAGCGACAGGGACGGGACCTCTGGGGCCAACGTCCTGACTTTC	CASDRDGTSGANVLTF
.	TRBV19	TRBJ1-1	few	TGTGCCAGTAAAGGAGGGGGATCGAACACTGAAGCTTTCTTT	CASKGGGSNTEAFF
TRBD1	TRBV7-2	TRBJ1-5	.	TGTGCCAGCAGCTTAGGTGGGACAGGGAGCCAGCCCCAGCATTTT	CASSLGGTGSQPQHF
TRBD1	TRBV5-1	TRBJ2-3	.	TGCGCCAGCAGTAGACAGGGGGATCGAGATACGCAGTATTTT	CASSRQGDRDTQYF
.	TRBV10-3	TRBJ1-1	.	TGTGCCATGCGAACGGGGGCCGAACGGACTGAAGCTTTCTTT	CAMRTGAERTEAFF
TRBD1	TRBV5-6	TRBJ2-4	.	TGTGCCAGCAGCATGACAGGGGCCAAAAACATTCAGTACTTC	CASSMTGAKNIQYF
.	TRBV20-1	TRBJ2-1	.	TGCAGTGCTGAGGCTAATGGAGGGGCATACTACAATGAGCAGTTCTTC	CSAEANGGAYYNEQFF
.	TRBV5-1	TRBJ2-1	.	TGCGCCAGCAGCTTGACCGGGACTCGGGGTGAGCAGTTCTTC	CASSLTGTRGEQFF
.	TRBV18	TRBJ2-5	few	TGTGCCAGCTCACCGCGTTCCGGGAGTACAAGAGAGTCCCAGTACTTC	CASSPRSGSTRESQYF
.	TRBV7-2	TRBJ2-4	.	TGTGCCAGCAGCTTCGGGGCAGTGGGCATTCAGTACTTC	CASSFGAVGIQYF
TRBD2	TRBV18	TRBJ2-5	few	TGTGCCAGCTCACCACAGCCTAGCGGGGGTTGGTACCAAGAGACCCAGTACTTC	CASSPQPSGGWYQETQYF
.	TRBV7-2	TRBJ1-1	few	TGTGCCAGCAGGTCCGGCGGGAACACTGAAGCTTTCTTT	CASRSGGNTEAFF
.	TRBV5-1	TRBJ2-7	few	TGCGCCAGCAGCCCAAACGGGGCAGGGGCCTACGAGCAGTACTTC	CASSPNGAGAYEQYF
TRBD2	TRBV7-9	TRBJ2-5	few	TGTGCCAGCAGCCCAAGCGGGAGGGAGACCCAGTACTTC	CASSPSGRETQYF
.	TRBV12-3/TRBV12-4	TRBJ2-2	few	TGTGCCAGCAGCAGCCCGTGGGGGGACAAGAACACCGGGGAGCTGTTTTTT	CASSSPWGDKNTGELFF
.	TRBV7-9	TRBJ1-2	many	TGTGCCAGCAGCGTCGGGAGGCTTGAGGGCTACACCTTC	CASSVGRLEGYTF
.	TRBV7-2	TRBJ2-1	.	TGTGCCAGCGGGATACAGATACACAATGAGCAGTTCTTC	CASGIQIHNEQFF
.	TRBV6-2/TRBV6-3	TRBJ2-2	.	TGTGCCAGCAGTTACGTGGGGGAGACCGGGGAGCTGTTTTTT	CASSYVGETGELFF
.	TRBV7-2	TRBJ2-7	few	TGTGCCAGCAGCTTAGACCCGGTCTCCTCCTACGAGCAGTACTTC	CASSLDPVSSYEQYF
.	TRBV19	TRBJ1-5	.	TGTGCCAGTAGTATAGCAGGGCGGCAGCCCCAGCATTTT	CASSIAGRQPQHF
.	TRBV7-9	TRBJ1-2	few	TGTGCCAGCAGTTCCGACTTCTATGGCTACACCTTC	CASSSDFYGYTF
.	TRBV27	TRBJ1-5	.	TGTGCCAGCAGATATCCAAGGGGCAGGCCTCAGCCCCAGCATTTT	CASRYPRGRPQPQHF
TRBD2	TRBV5-5	TRBJ2-3	.	TGTGCCAGCAGCCAAGCAGGTAGCGGGGAGGTAGATACGCAGTATTTT	CASSQAGSGEVDTQYF
TRBD1	TRBV15	TRBJ2-5	few	TGTGCCACCAGCAGGGACAGGGGTTGGGAGACCCAGTACTTC	CATSRDRGWETQYF
.	TRBV6-5	TRBJ2-1	few	TGTGCCAGCAGTTCGGGGTGGAGCTCCTACAATGAGCAGTTCTTC	CASSSGWSSYNEQFF
.	TRBV10-2	TRBJ2-1	.	TGCGCCAGCAGTGAGTCGAAGACGGGGAGGGAGCAGTTCTTC	CASSESKTGREQFF
TRBD1	TRBV5-1	TRBJ2-7	few	TGCGCCAGCAGCTCCCCCGGGACAGGGGCCAACGAGCAGTACTTC	CASSSPGTGANEQYF
.	TRBV3-1	TRBJ2-7	.	TGTGCCAGCAGCCAAGCATTCGAGCGGCAGTACTTC	CASSQAFERQYF
.	TRBV20-1	TRBJ1-4	.	TGCAGTGCTCCCCCCGCCGGAAGTTTTAATGAAAAACTGTTTTTT	CSAPPAGSFNEKLFF
TRBD1	TRBV9	TRBJ2-3	few	TGTGCCAGCGGACAGGGGCGCACAGATACGCAGTATTTT	CASGQGRTDTQYF
TRBD2	TRBV25-1	TRBJ2-1	.	TGTGCCAGCTCCTTGTCACTAGCGGGCTACAATGAGCAGTTCTTC	CASSLSLAGYNEQFF
TRBD1	TRBV12-3/TRBV12-4	TRBJ1-5	.	TGTGCCAGCAGTCAGGACAGGGGACATCAGCCCCAGCATTTT	CASSQDRGHQPQHF
.	TRBV5-1	TRBJ1-6	few	TGCGCCAGCAGCTTGGCAGGGATGGGGTCACCCCTCCACTTT	CASSLAGMGSPLHF
.	TRBV12-3/TRBV12-4	TRBJ2-2	.	TGTGCCAGCAGTTTGAGGGAGGTCACCGGGGAGCTGTTTTTT	CASSLREVTGELFF
.	TRBV6-5	TRBJ2-3	.	TGTGCCAGCGGCCCGGGGTTCACAGATACGCAGTATTTT	CASGPGFTDTQYF
.	TRBV5-4	TRBJ2-1	few	TGTGCCAGCAGCTTGGGGCCCAGTAATGAGCAGTTCTTC	CASSLGPSNEQFF
.	TRBV29-1	TRBJ2-2	few	TGCAGCGTTGAATTTTGGGACACCGGGGAGCTGTTTTTT	CSVEFWDTGELFF
.	TRBV6-6	TRBJ1-3	.	TGTGCCAGCAGTGAGGGGGAGATGACCATATATTTT	CASSEGEMTIYF
.	TRBV12-3/TRBV12-4	TRBJ2-7	.	TGTGCCAGCAACCCCGCTACCTCGGGAGAGCAGTACTTC	CASNPATSGEQYF
.	TRBV20-1	TRBJ2-2	.	TGCAGTGCAAGGGGTGGGGCGCACGCCGGGGAGCTGTTTTTT	CSARGGAHAGELFF